This TCR beta chain was found in a study of long-term antiretroviral therapy in people with HIV. Study-level points and caveats: Regardless of time point, clones expanded before ART dominated the repertoire.

Per the germline V gene, CDR1 is MDHEN and CDR2 is SYDVKM. The CDR3 contains 13 residues. J gave up 4 bases and V 6 bases, and 5 bases lay outside the gene matches. Note on this clone: The antigen is not known.

immunoSEQ v3.0 was run at survey level. Generated by immunoSEQ multiplex PCR, the TCRdb table keeps only in-frame clones and is missing some. Of around 20,000 clones in the sample, over 70% were seen once. The chain links TRBV28 to TRBJ1-2; 7 bases agree with TRBD1. The starting material was unsorted PBMCs, obtained 0.5 years before starting antiretroviral therapy. The clonotype was recovered from a man aged 18 to 30 with HIV. CDR3 protein: CASRKTGSYGYTF. The CDR3 DNA reads as TGTGCCAGCAGGAAGACAGGGTCCTATGGCTACACCTTC.